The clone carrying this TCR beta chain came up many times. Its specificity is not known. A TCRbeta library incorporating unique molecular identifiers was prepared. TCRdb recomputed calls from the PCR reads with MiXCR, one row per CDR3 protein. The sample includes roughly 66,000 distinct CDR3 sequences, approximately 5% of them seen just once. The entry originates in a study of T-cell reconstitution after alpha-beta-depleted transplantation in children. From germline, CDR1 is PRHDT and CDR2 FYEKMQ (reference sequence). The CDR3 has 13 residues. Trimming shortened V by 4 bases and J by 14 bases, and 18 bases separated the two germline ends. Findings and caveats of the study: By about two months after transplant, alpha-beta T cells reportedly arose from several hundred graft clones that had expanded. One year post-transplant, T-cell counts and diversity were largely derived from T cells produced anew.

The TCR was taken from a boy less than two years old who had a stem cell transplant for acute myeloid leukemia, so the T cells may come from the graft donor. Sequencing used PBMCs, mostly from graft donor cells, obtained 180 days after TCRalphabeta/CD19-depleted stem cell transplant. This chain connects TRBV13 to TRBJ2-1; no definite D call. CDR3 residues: CASSYRSRRSEFF. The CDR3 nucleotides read TGTGCCAGCAGCTACCGTAGTCGTAGGAGTGAGTTCTTC. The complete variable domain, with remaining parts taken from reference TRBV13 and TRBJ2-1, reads AAGVIQSPRHLIKEKRETATLKCYPIPRHDTVYWYQQGPGQDPQFLISFYEKMQSDKGSIPDRFSAQQFSDYHSELNMSSLELGDSALYFCASSYRSRRSEFFGPGTRLTVL.